A selection of T cell receptor beta chains follows, all from one sample in a study of T cells expressing NK-cell markers. TCRdb re-called the 5' RACE reads, yielding one record per CDR3 amino acid sequence without DNA. The listing contains some 280,000 distinct CDR3 sequences. The sample consisted of blood T cells: a sorted CD56 or NKG2C T cell subset, CD4+ or CD8+ T cells, or bulk PBMC T cells (not recorded which). The receptor source for this set is a man between 18 and 35 years old in good health. CDR3s include the opening cysteine and the closing phenylalanine or tryptophan.

J: TRBJ2-3; V: TRBV24-1; CDR3: CATSTSAQDTQYF
J: TRBJ1-6; V: TRBV12-3/TRBV12-4; CDR3: CASSYGGPNSPLHF
J: TRBJ1-3; V: TRBV28; CDR3: CASSLQQGFSGNTIYF
J: TRBJ2-2; V: TRBV5-4; CDR3: CASSPGQVFSGELFF
J: TRBJ2-6; V: TRBV5-5; CDR3: CASSPRDRRSGANVLTF
J: TRBJ2-5; V: TRBV18; CDR3: CASSPPRQGEVQETQYF
J: TRBJ2-5; V: TRBV5-6; CDR3: CASSPRLAGRQETQYF
J: TRBJ2-4; V: TRBV20-1; CDR3: CSARVNRENIQYF
J: TRBJ1-1; V: TRBV20-1; CDR3: CSASRSEGVNAEAFF
J: TRBJ2-7; V: TRBV29-1; CDR3: CSVQKPGLALYEQYF
J: TRBJ1-4; V: TRBV7-2; CDR3: CASSLAPTATNEKLFF
J: TRBJ1-1; V: TRBV7-9; CDR3: CASSSGQGNPFTEAFF
J: TRBJ2-3; V: TRBV12-3/TRBV12-4; CDR3: CASRLKDTQYF
J: TRBJ2-3; V: TRBV7-2; CDR3: CASSFQVGTDTQYF
J: TRBJ2-1; V: TRBV20-1; CDR3: CSASLIGRGYNEQFF
J: TRBJ1-2; V: TRBV5-1; CDR3: CASSYGPDYGYTF
J: TRBJ1-5; V: TRBV20-1; CDR3: CSARELDRANQPQHF
J: TRBJ1-4; V: TRBV7-9; CDR3: CASKVDGGGKLFF
J: TRBJ1-1; V: TRBV6-5; CDR3: CASSSRTGSGTEAFF
J: TRBJ2-1; V: TRBV10-3; CDR3: CAISEAVYNEQFF
J: TRBJ2-2; V: TRBV5-1; CDR3: CASKETGWNTGELFF
J: TRBJ2-5; V: TRBV10-3; CDR3: CAISGLGQETQYF
J: TRBJ2-1; V: TRBV30; CDR3: CAWGLGHPISYNEQFF
J: TRBJ2-1; V: TRBV5-1; CDR3: CASSLKEFRNNEQFF
J: TRBJ2-1; V: TRBV6-2/TRBV6-3; CDR3: CASSNPWAGEHDEQFF
J: TRBJ2-3; V: TRBV24-1; CDR3: CATSDFGGFEADTQYF
J: TRBJ2-2; V: TRBV15; CDR3: CATSRAGGGELFF
J: TRBJ2-3; V: TRBV12-3/TRBV12-4; CDR3: CASSFPGPLDTQYF
J: TRBJ2-7; V: TRBV12-3/TRBV12-4; CDR3: CASSQNRASYEQYF
J: TRBJ1-1; V: TRBV12-3/TRBV12-4; CDR3: CASSLEYLLSPAFF
J: TRBJ1-2; V: TRBV5-1; CDR3: CASSYRDYGYTF
J: TRBJ2-3; V: TRBV20-1; CDR3: CSARDLARPDTDTQYF
J: TRBJ2-2; V: TRBV5-1; CDR3: CASSFTRGNTGELFF
J: TRBJ1-2; V: TRBV12-3/TRBV12-4; CDR3: CASSGTGFTGYTF
J: TRBJ2-2; V: TRBV27; CDR3: CASSFFLGGRTRGAGELFF
J: TRBJ2-1; V: TRBV3-1; CDR3: CASGLTRSSYNEQFF
J: TRBJ1-4; V: TRBV18; CDR3: CASSPRSTGGINEKLFF
J: TRBJ2-1; V: TRBV11-2; CDR3: CASSLDGSADEQFF
J: TRBJ2-4; V: TRBV20-1; CDR3: CSARGRSGQYF
J: TRBJ1-2; V: TRBV7-8; CDR3: CASSLEQALGGYTF
J: TRBJ2-5; V: TRBV20-1; CDR3: CSASPLARVGETQYF
J: TRBJ2-1; V: TRBV20-1; CDR3: CSAVGAGGYNEQFF
J: TRBJ1-5; V: TRBV12-3/TRBV12-4; CDR3: CASSFGLGPQHF
J: TRBJ2-1; V: TRBV28; CDR3: CASSSPAGRDHNEQFF
J: TRBJ1-1; V: TRBV4-2; CDR3: CASSRDRGLFAEAFF
J: TRBJ2-1; V: TRBV29-1; CDR3: CSVGRDRSREQFF